The following is a T cell receptor beta chain sequence with its context. When the RNA was reverse transcribed, random hexamers were used with an input of about 0.45 to 1 ug. Amplification of TCR beta CDR3 across 54 Vbeta and 13 Jbeta was performed with immunoSEQ multiplex PCR. From the immunoSEQ multiplex PCR reads, TCRdb called clonotypes with MiXCR, one entry per CDR3 protein. The table records about 89,000 distinct CDR3 sequences, roughly 91% of them present only once. Trimming pared 2 bases from V and 5 bases from J, leaving 8 bases between. This CDR3 contains 13 residues. Germline CDR1 reads MNHEY; CDR2 reads SMNVEV (reference sequence). This sample is part of a study of CD8 T cells in Susac syndrome. TCR beta sequencing covered blood CD8+ and CD4+ T cells. Negative isolation yielded the CD8+ and CD4+ T cells, while FACS enriched the TEMRA cells.

Source material: CD8+ T cells from PBMCs. This sequence was found in a human donor in good health. The chain has TRBV27 and TRBJ2-3; D gene unclear. DNA for the CDR3: TGTGCCAGCAGTTTACTAGTGGGAGATACGCAGTATTTT. This gives the protein CASSLLVGDTQYF.